This entry describes one TCR beta chain. Its specificity is unknown. These data originate in a study of identical twins. A single record per CDR3 protein comes from TCRdb applying MiXCR to the 5' RACE reads. The table lists approximately 620,000 distinct CDR3 sequences, over 8.5% of them singletons, with 0.75% to 1% in the top ten. The CDR3 runs 14 residues. Germline lookup yields CDR1 LGHNA and CDR2 YSLEER. V was trimmed by 0 bases and J by 7 bases, leaving 9 bases between them. Whole-study findings and limits: Insertions ran lower in abundant cord blood beta clonotypes, though not in memory repertoires. Weaker excess twin sharing was seen among beta out-of-frame sequences. Excess low generation probability was seen in twin-shared out-of-frame alpha sequences.

Healthy Caucasians were all of the donors. Another study also made use of these data, one on yellow fever vaccine responses in identical twins.

This TCR came from a woman under 30 in good health. The V and J genes are TRBV4-3 and TRBJ1-4; D gene ambiguous. Input material: PBMCs. The CDR3 region is CASSQELSGEKLFF. CDR3 nucleotides: TGCGCCAGCAGCCAAGAGTTGTCGGGTGAAAAACTGTTTTTT.